This T cell receptor (beta chain) originates from a study of blood T cell repertoires in COVID-19. Turning to the study itself: Collection of acute and convalescent COVID-19 samples took place in the United States, Italy and Spain. T cells, B-cell-depleted T cells, or PBMCs supplied cDNA or gDNA.

The germline V gene has CDR1 SGHVS and CDR2 FNYEAQ. The CDR3 extends over 15 amino acids. Trimming took 4 bases from V and 7 from J; bases not matched to a gene: 8. Per the study methods: Scientists estimated how many nucleated cells there were by amplifying reference gene primers. Only in-frame clones appear in the TCRdb table, and some are missing; sequencing was by immunoSEQ multiplex PCR. V, J and clone size derive from that table, while D and trimming were established from the DNA sequence. The sample consists of around 16,000 clones, roughly 88% of them appearing once. Sequenced: peripheral blood. This chain joins TRBV7-6 and TRBJ2-7; 12 bases align to TRBD2. The TCR sequence derives from a human donor in a cohort sampled during active COVID-19. The CDR3 nucleotides are TGTGCCAGCAGCTCTAGCGGGGGGGCAGAGGTTGAGCAGTACTTC. The encoded protein is CASSSSGGAEVEQYF.